This entry lists 18 T cell receptor beta chains sequenced from one sample in a study of pediatric ulcerative colitis. The rectum was sampled with one to two pinch biopsies at colonoscopy. The assay was immunoSEQ multiplex PCR, and TCRdb's table has in-frame clones only and misses some. Of fewer than 30,000 clones listed, approximately 71% were seen once; the top ten hold about 7.8%. Material for sequencing was gut tissue. These receptors all come from a boy aged 5-17 years with severe ulcerative colitis.

This clone was recorded a few times. The CDR3 DNA reads as TGTGCCTGGAGTGTATTAGCGGGAAGGACGAATGAGCAGTTCTTC. It is translated as CAWSVLAGRTNEQFF. V usage is TRBV30 and J usage is TRBJ2-1; TRBD2 aligns across 8 bases. There are 15 residues in the CDR3. Per the germline V gene, CDR1 is GTSNPN and CDR2 is SVGIG (reference sequence). V lost 0 bases and J lost 7; bases outside the gene matches: 8.

The rearrangement joins TRBV7-8 to TRBJ1-2; weak D call: TRBD1 (5 bases). Trimming cost V 1 base and J 3 bases, with 9 bases left between them. The CDR3 sequence is 14 residues long. The germline V gene has CDR1 SGHVS and CDR2 FQNEAQ. The CDR3 sequence is CASSLGGQYYGYTF. The DNA for the CDR3 is TGTGCCAGCAGCTTAGGGGGCCAGTACTATGGCTACACCTTC. The full variable domain, with the rest looked up from reference TRBV7-8 and TRBJ1-2, is GAGVSQSPRYKVAKRGQDVALRCDPISGHVSLFWYQQALGQGPEFLTYFQNEAQLDKSGLPSDRFFAERPEGSVSTLKIQRTQQEDSAVYLCASSLGGQYYGYTFGSGTRLTVV.

V and J are TRBV7-6 and TRBJ2-1; a weak D match, TRBD2 (5 bases). Germline CDR1 reads SGHVS; CDR2 reads FNYEAQ. V lost 3 bases and J 10 bases, leaving 10 bases between the germline ends. CDR3 size: 12 residues. The CDR3 coding sequence is TGTGCCAGCAGCTTTAATAGCGTCGAGCAGTTCTTC. Amino acids: CASSFNSVEQFF. Looking up the rest from reference TRBV7-6 and TRBJ2-1 gives the full variable domain: GAGVSQSPRYKVTKRGQDVALRCDPISGHVSLYWYRQALGQGPEFLTYFNYEAQQDKSGLPNDRFSAERPEGSISTLTIQRTEQRDSAMYRCASSFNSVEQFFGPGTRLTVL.

The chain recombines TRBV25-1 with TRBJ2-7; unclear D gene. This CDR3 region has 11 residues. V was pared by 4 bases and J by 5 bases, with 6 bases between. Germline lookup yields CDR1 MGHDK and CDR2 SYGVNS. This CDR3 is CASSGSDEQYF. The CDR3 DNA follows: TGTGCCAGCAGTGGTTCTGACGAGCAGTACTTC.

This clone was observed a handful of times. The chain employs TRBV18 and TRBJ2-3; D is ambiguous. Germline values: CDR1 KGHSH, CDR2 LQKENI. CDR3 size: 16 residues. V shed 1 base and J shed 0 bases, with 11 bases lying between them. This CDR3 reads CASSPRKQTSTDTQYF. Written as DNA, the CDR3 is TGTGCCAGCTCACCACGAAAACAAACTAGCACAGATACGCAGTATTTT. The full variable domain, completed using reference TRBV18 and TRBJ2-3, is NAGVMQNPRHLVRRRGQEARLRCSPMKGHSHVYWYRQLPEEGLKFMVYLQKENIIDESGMPKERFSAEFPKEGPSILRIQQVVRGDSAAYFCASSPRKQTSTDTQYFGPGTRLTVL.

Only one count was recorded for this clone. The same CDR3 arises from other DNA sequences in this sample as well. The chain carries TRBV6-5 and TRBJ1-2, with D perhaps matching TRBD1 (5 bases). V gave up 5 bases and J gave up 2 bases, with 9 bases separating them. The CDR3 is made up of 13 amino acids. Germline V gene data show CDR1 as MNHEY and CDR2 as SVGAGI. The CDR3 loop reads CASSEKGNYGYTF. CDR3 nucleotides: TGTGCCAGCAGTGAGAAGGGGAACTATGGCTACACCTTC.

The chain is built from TRBV5-1 and TRBJ2-3; 11 bases match TRBD2. This CDR3 is 15 amino acids long. Germline loops: CDR1 SGHRS, CDR2 YFSETQ. After removal of 4 bases from V and 4 bases from J, the junction contained 5 bases not matched to a gene. The CDR3 is CASSHTSGSADTQYF. The CDR3 nucleotides are TGCGCCAGCAGCCACACTAGCGGGAGCGCAGATACGCAGTATTTT.

This rearrangement joins TRBV11-3 to TRBJ2-7; weak D call: TRBD1 (6 bases). Looked up from germline, CDR1 is SGHNT and CDR2 is YENEEA. The CDR3 covers 13 residues. Trimming stripped 5 bases from V and 5 bases from J, with 13 bases between. The CDR3 is CASSLYRDHEQYF. CDR3 DNA sequence: TGTGCCAGCAGCCTATACAGGGATCACGAGCAGTACTTC.

The chain combines TRBV15 with TRBJ2-3; D is possibly TRBD1 or TRBD2 (5 bases each). Germline CDR1 and CDR2: LNHNV and YYDKDF (reference sequence). The CDR3 spans 16 residues. Trimming took off 0 bases at V and 2 bases at J, with 12 bases between the two ends. The CDR3 bases are TGTGCCACCAGCAGAGATGGGCGAGGGGACACAGATACGCAGTATTTT. It specifies CATSRDGRGDTDTQYF.

This chain connects TRBV20-1 to TRBJ2-1; D gene ambiguous. The CDR3 extends over 11 amino acids. The germline V gene encodes CDR1 DFQATT and CDR2 SNEGSKA (reference sequence). V gave up 2 bases and J gave up 8 bases, with 7 bases separating them. The DNA of the CDR3 is TGCAGTGCTAGATTTTTGGATGAGCAGTTCTTC. Its protein is CSARFLDEQFF.

V is TRBV6-5 and J is TRBJ1-6, with D maybe TRBD1 (6 bases). Trimming removed 5 bases at V and 7 bases at J, with 15 bases between. Germline loops: CDR1 MNHEY, CDR2 SVGAGI. The CDR3 has 15 amino acids. CDR3 in DNA: TGTGCCAGCAGTACGACGGGGGGCCGGAATTCACCCCTCCACTTT. Its protein product is CASSTTGGRNSPLHF.

This rearrangement joins TRBV7-2 to TRBJ2-3, with 11 bases matching TRBD2. The germline CDR1 and CDR2 sequences are SGHTA and FQGNSA. This CDR3 region has 16 residues. J was trimmed by 4 bases and V by 5 bases; bases with no gene match: 8. DNA of the CDR3: TGTGCCAGCAGCGTTGGACTAGCGGGTATGGCAGATACGCAGTATTTT. It encodes CASSVGLAGMADTQYF. Combining the CDR3 with reference TRBV7-2 and TRBJ2-3 gives the whole variable domain GAGVSQSPSNKVTEKGKDVELRCDPISGHTALYWYRQSLGQGLEFLIYFQGNSAPDKSGLPSDRFSAERTGGSVSTLTIQRTQQEDSAVYLCASSVGLAGMADTQYFGPGTRLTVL.

The chain's CDR3 is CSATSRTEAFF. CDR3 in DNA: TGCAGTGCTACCTCAAGGACTGAAGCTTTCTTT. The chain has TRBV20-1 and TRBJ1-1; unclear D gene. Germline loops: CDR1 DFQATT, CDR2 SNEGSKA (reference sequence). Between the trimmed V and J ends, which lost 4 bases and 5 bases, there was a span of 8 bases. The CDR3 contains 11 residues.

The chain joins TRBV19 to TRBJ2-3, with unresolved D. Between the trimmed V and J ends, which lost 3 bases and 15 bases, there was a span of 19 bases. CDR1 is LNHDA and CDR2 is SQIVND in the germline V gene (reference sequence). The CDR3 runs to 13 residues. The CDR3: CASSISPDGVGYF. Written as DNA, the CDR3 is TGTGCCAGTAGTATCTCCCCGGACGGAGTAGGATATTTT. The entire variable domain, with the rest obtained from reference TRBV19 and TRBJ2-3, is as follows: DGGITQSPKYLFRKEGQNVTLSCEQNLNHDAMYWYRQDPGQGLRLIYYSQIVNDFQKGDIAEGYSVSREKKESFPLTVTSAQKNPTAFYLCASSISPDGVGYFGPGTRLTVL.

This clone has just a few counts. This chain joins TRBV11-2 and TRBJ2-3; no firm D call. Germline V gives CDR1 SGHAT, CDR2 FQNNGV. The V and J ends lost 2 bases and 2 bases respectively, with 8 bases between them. The CDR3 length is 14 residues. The CDR3 is CASSLTSYTDTQYF. The CDR3 coding sequence is TGTGCCAGCAGCTTAACCTCTTACACAGATACGCAGTATTTT.

The chain joins TRBV29-1 to TRBJ2-1; maybe TRBD1 (6 bases). The CDR3 consists of 11 residues. CDR1 SQVTM and CDR2 ANQGSEA come from the germline V gene. The CDR3 DNA is TGCATCACAGGGACCGACAATGAGCAGTTCTTC. Translated: CITGTDNEQFF.

In DNA form, the CDR3 reads TGTGCCAGCAGTTACTCGAAAGGGGAAGCTTTCTTT. Its translation is CASSYSKGEAFF. The chain has TRBV6-5 and TRBJ1-1; no clear D gene. The germline V gene encodes CDR1 MNHEY and CDR2 SVGAGI. Trimming took off 0 bases at V and 8 bases at J, with 7 bases between the two ends. This CDR3 has 12 amino acids.

This clone has only a few counts. The genes are TRBV6-5 and TRBJ2-7, with D maybe TRBD1 (6 bases). The CDR3 has 14 residues. Germline assignment: CDR1 MNHEY and CDR2 SVGAGI. V lost 6 bases and J lost 4, with 16 bases in between. The CDR3 DNA sequence: TGTGCCAGCAGCCCGAGTGGGGGCAGGTACGAGCAGTACTTC. Its translation: CASSPSGGRYEQYF.